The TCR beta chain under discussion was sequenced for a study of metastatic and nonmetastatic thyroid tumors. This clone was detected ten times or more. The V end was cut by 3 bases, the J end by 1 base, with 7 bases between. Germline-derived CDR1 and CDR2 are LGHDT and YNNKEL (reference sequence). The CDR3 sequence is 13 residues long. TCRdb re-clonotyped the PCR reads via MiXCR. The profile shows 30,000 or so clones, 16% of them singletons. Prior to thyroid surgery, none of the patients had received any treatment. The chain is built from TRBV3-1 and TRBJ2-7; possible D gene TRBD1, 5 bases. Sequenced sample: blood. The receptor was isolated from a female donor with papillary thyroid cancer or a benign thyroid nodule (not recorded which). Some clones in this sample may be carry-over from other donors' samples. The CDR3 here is CASSQDTSYEQYF. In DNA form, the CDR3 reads TGTGCCAGCAGCCAGGACACTTCCTACGAGCAGTACTTC.